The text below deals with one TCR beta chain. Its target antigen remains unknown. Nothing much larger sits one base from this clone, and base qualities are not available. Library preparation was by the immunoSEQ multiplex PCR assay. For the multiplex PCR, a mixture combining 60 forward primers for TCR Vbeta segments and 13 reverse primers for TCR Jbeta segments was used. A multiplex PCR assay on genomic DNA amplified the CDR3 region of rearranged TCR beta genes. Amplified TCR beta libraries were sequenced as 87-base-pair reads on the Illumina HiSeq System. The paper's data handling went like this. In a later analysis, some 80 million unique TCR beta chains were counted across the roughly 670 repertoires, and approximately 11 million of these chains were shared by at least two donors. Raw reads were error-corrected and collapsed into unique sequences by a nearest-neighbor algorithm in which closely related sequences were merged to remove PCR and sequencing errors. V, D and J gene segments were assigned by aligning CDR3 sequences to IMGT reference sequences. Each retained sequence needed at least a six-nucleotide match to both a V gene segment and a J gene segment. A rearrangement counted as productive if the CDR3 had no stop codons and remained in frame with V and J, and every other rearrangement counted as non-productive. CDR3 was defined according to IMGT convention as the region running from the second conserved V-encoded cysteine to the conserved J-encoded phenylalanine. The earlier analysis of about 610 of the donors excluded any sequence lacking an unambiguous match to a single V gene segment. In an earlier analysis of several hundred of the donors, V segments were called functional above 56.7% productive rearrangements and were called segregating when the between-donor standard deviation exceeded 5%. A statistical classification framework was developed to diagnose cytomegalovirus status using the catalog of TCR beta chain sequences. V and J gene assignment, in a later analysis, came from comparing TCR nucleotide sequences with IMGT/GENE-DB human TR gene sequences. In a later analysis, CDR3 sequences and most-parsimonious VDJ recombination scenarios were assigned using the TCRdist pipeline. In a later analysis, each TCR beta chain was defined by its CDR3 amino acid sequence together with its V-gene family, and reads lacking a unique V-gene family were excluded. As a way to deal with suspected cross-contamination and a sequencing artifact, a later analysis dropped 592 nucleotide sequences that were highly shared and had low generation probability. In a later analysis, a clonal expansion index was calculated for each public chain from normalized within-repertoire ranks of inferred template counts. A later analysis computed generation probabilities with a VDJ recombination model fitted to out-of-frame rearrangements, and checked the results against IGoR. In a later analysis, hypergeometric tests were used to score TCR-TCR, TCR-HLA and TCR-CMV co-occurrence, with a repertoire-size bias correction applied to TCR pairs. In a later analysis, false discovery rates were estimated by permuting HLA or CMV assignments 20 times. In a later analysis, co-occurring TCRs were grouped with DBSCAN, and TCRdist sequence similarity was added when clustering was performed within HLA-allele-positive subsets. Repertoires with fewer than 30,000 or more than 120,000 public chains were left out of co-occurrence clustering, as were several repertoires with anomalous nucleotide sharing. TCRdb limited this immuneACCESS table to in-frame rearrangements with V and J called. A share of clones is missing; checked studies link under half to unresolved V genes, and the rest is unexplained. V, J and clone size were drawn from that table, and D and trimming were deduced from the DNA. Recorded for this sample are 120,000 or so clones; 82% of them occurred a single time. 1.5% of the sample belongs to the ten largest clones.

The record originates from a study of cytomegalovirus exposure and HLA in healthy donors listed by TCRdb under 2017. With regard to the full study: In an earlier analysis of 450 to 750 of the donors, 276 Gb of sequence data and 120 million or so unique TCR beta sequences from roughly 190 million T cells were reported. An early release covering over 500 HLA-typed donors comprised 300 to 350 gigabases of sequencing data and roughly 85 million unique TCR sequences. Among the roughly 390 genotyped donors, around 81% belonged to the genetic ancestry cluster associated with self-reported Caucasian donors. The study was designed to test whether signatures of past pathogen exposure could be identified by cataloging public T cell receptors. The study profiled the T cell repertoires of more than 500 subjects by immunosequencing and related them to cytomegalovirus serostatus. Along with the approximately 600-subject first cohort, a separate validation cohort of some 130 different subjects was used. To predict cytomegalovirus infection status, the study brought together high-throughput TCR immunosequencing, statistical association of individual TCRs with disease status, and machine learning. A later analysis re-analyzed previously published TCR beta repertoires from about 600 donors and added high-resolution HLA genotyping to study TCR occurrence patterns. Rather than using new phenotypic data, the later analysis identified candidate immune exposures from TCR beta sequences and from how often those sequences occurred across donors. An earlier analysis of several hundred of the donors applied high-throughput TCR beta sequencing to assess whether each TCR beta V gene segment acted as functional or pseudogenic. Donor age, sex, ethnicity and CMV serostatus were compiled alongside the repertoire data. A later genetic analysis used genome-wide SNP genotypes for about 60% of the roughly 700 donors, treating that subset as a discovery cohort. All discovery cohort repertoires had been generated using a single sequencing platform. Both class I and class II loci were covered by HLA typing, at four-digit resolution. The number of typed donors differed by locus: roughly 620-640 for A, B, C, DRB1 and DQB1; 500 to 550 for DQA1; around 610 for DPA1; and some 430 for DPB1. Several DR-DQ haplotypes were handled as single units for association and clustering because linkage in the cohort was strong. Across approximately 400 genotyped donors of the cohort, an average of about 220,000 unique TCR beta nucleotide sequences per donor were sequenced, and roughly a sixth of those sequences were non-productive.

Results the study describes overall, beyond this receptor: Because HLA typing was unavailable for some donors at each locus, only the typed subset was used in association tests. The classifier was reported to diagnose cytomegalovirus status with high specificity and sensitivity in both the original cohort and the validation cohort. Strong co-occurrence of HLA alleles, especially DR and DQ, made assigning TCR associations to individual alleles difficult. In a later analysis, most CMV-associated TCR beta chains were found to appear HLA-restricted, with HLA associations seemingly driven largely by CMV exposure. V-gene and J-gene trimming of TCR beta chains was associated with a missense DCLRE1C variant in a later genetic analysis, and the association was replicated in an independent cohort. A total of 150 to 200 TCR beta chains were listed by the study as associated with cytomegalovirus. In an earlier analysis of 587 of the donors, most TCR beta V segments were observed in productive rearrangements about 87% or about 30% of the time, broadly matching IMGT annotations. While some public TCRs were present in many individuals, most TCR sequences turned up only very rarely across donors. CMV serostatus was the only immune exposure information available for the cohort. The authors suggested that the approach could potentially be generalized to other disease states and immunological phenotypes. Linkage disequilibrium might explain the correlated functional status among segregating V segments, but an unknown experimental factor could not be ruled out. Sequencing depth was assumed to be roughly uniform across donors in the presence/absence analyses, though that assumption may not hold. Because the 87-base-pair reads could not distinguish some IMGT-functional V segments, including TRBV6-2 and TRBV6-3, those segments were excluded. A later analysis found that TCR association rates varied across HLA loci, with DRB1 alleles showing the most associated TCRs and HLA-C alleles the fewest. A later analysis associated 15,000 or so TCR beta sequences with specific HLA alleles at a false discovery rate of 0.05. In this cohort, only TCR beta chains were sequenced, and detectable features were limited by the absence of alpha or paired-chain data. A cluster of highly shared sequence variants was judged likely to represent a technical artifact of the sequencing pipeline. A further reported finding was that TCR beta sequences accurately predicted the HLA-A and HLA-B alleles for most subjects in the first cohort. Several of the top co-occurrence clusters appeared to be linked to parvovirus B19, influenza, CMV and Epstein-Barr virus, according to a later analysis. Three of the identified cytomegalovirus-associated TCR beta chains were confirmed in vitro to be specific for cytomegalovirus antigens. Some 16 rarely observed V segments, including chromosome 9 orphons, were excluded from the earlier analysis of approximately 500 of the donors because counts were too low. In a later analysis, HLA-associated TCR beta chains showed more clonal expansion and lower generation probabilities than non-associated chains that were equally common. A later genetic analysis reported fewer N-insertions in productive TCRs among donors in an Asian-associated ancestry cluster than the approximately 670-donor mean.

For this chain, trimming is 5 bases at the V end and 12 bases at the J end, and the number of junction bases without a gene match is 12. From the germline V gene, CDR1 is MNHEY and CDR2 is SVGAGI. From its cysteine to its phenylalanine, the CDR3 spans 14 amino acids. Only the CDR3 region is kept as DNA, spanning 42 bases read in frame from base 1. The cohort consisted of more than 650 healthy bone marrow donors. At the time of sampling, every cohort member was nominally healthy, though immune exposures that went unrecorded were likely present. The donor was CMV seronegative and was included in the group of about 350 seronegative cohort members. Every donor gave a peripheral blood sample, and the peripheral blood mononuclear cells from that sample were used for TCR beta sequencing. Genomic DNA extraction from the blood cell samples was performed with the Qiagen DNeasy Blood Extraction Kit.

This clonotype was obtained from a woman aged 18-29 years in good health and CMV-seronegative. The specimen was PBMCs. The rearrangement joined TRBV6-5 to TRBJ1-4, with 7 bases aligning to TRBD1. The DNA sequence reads TGTGCCAGCAGTGAAAGACAGGGCCGAGGGGAACTGTTTTTT. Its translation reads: CASSERQGRGELFF.